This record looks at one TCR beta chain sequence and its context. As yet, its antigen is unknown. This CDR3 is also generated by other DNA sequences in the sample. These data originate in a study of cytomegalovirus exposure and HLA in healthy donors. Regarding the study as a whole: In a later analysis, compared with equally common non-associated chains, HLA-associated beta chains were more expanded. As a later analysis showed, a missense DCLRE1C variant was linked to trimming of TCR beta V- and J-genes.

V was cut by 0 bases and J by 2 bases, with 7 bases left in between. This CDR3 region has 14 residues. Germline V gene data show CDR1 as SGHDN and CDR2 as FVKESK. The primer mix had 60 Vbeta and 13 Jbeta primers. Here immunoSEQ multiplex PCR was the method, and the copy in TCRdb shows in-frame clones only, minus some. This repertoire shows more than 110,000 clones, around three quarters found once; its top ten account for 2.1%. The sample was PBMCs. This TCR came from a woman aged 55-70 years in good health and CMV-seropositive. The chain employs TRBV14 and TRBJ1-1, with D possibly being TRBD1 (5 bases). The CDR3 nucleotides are TGTGCCAGCAGCCAAGAGACAGCTAACACTGAAGCTTTCTTT. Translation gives CASSQETANTEAFF. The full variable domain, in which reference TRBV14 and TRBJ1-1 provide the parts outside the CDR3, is EAGVTQFPSHSVIEKGQTVTLRCDPISGHDNLYWYRRVMGKEIKFLLHFVKESKQDESGMPNNRFLAERTGGTYSTLKVQPAELEDSGVYFCASSQETANTEAFFGQGTRLTVV.